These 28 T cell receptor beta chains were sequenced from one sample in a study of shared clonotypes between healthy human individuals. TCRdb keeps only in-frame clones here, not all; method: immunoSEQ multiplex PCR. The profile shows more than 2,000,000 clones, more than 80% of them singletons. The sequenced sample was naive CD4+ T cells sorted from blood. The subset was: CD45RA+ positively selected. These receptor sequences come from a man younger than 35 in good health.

The CDR3 DNA reads as TGTGCCAGCATGGAAGGCGGGAGAGTCTACAATGAGCAGTTCTTC. It encodes CASMEGGRVYNEQFF. This chain joins TRBV2 and TRBJ2-1, with 7 bases that match TRBD2. This CDR3 has 15 amino acids. Germline lookup yields CDR1 SNHLY and CDR2 FYNNEI. With 7 bases clipped from V and 3 bases from J, the junction kept 9 bases outside the gene matches.

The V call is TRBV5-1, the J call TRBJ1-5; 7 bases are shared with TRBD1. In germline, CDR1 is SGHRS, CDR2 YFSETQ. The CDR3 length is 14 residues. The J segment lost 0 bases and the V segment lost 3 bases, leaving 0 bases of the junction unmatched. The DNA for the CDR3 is TGCGCCAGCAGCTGGGACAGTAGCAATCAGCCCCAGCATTTT. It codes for CASSWDSSNQPQHF. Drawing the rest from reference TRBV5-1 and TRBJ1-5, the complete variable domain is KAGVTQTPRYLIKTRGQQVTLSCSPISGHRSVSWYQQTPGQGLQFLFEYFSETQRNKGNFPGRFSGRQFSNSRSEMNVSTLELGDSALYLCASSWDSSNQPQHFGDGTRLSIL.

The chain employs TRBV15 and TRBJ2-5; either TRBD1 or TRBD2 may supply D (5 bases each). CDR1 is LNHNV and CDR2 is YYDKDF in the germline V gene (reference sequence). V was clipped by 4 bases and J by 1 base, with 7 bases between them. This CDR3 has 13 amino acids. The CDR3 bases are TGTGCCACCAGCAAGAGGGGCCAAGAGACCCAGTACTTC. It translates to CATSKRGQETQYF.

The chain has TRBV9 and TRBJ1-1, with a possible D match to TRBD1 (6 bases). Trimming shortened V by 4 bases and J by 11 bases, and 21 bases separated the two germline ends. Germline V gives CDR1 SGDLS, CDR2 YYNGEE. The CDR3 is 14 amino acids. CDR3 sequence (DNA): TGTGCCAGCAGCCCAGGTGGGGGGCTTGTTTGGGCTTTCTTT. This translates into CASSPGGGLVWAFF.

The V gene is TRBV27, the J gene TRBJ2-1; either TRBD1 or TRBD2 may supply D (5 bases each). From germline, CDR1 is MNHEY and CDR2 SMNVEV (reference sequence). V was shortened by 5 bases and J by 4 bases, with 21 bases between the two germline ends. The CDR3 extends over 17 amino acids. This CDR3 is CASSPWGRGWEYNEQFF. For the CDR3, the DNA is TGTGCCAGCAGTCCATGGGGTCGGGGCTGGGAATACAATGAGCAGTTCTTC.

Here the CDR3 reads CASSAGHPSSGANVLTF. The CDR3 region has the DNA TGTGCCAGTAGTGCGGGACACCCGAGCTCTGGGGCCAACGTCCTGACTTTC. This sequence joins TRBV19 and TRBJ2-6; perhaps D is TRBD1 or TRBD2 (6 bases each). V gave up 5 bases and J gave up 0 bases, with 14 bases separating them. This CDR3 comprises 17 residues. Germline CDR1 and CDR2: LNHDA and SQIVND (reference sequence). Variable domain in full (rest from reference TRBV19 and TRBJ2-6): DGGITQSPKYLFRKEGQNVTLSCEQNLNHDAMYWYRQDPGQGLRLIYYSQIVNDFQKGDIAEGYSVSREKKESFPLTVTSAQKNPTAFYLCASSAGHPSSGANVLTFGAGSRLTVL.

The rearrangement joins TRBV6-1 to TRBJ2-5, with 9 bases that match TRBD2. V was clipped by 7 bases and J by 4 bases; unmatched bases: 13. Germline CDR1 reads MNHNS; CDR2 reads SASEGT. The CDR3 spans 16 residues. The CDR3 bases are TGTGCCAGCACTGCAGCGAGACTAGCGGAAGCAGAGACCCAGTACTTC. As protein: CASTAARLAEAETQYF.

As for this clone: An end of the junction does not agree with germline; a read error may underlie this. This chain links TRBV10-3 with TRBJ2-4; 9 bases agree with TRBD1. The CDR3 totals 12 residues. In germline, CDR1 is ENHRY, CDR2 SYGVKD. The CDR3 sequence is CAISDYGQGFKF. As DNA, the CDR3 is TGTGCCATCAGTGACTATGGACAGGGGTTTAAATTC.

This CDR3 is CASSLAPGNTGELFF. CDR3 DNA: TGTGCCAGCAGCTTGGCCCCCGGGAACACCGGGGAGCTGTTTTTT. This chain uses TRBV5-5 with TRBJ2-2; unclear D gene. Germline CDR1 reads SGHKS; CDR2 reads YYEKEE (reference sequence). The V and J ends lost 0 bases and 1 base respectively, with 7 bases between them. This CDR3 has 15 residues.

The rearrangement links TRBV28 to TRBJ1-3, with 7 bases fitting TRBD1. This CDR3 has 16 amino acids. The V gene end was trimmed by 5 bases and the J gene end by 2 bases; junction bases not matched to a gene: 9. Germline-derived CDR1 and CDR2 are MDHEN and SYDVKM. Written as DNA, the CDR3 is TGTGCCAGCAGTCGCTTTGACAGGGTAGCTGGAAACACCATATATTTT. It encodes CASSRFDRVAGNTIYF.

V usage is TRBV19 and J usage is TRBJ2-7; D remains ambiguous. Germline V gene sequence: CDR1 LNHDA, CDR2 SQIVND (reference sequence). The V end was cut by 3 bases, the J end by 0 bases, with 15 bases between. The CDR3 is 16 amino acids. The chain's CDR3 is CASSIGPRLGSYEQYF. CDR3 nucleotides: TGTGCCAGTAGTATTGGGCCCCGACTCGGCTCCTACGAGCAGTACTTC.

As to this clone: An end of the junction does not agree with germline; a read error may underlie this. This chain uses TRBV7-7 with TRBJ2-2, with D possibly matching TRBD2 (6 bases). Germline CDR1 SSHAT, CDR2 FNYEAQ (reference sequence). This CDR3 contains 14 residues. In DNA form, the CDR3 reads TGTGCTAGCAGCGATGGGACTCACTCTGGGGAGCTGTTTTTT. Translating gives CASSDGTHSGELFF. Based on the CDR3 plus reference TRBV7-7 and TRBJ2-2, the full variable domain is GAGVSQSPRYKVTKRGQDVTLRCDPISSHATLYWYQQALGQGPEFLTYFNYEAQPDKSGLPSDRFSAERPEGSISTLTIQRTEQRDSAMYRCASSDGTHSGELFFGEGSRLTVL.

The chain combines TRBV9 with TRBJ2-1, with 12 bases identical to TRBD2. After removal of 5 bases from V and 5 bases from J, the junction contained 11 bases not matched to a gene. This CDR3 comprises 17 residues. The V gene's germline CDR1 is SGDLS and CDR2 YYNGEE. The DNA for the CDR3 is TGTGCCAGCAGGGAGCTAGCGGGAGGGCTCTTGGACAATGAGCAGTTCTTC. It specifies CASRELAGGLLDNEQFF. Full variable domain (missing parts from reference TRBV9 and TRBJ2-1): DSGVTQTPKHLITATGQRVTLRCSPRSGDLSVYWYQQSLDQGLQFLIQYYNGEERAKGNILERFSAQQFPDLHSELNLSSLELGDSALYFCASRELAGGLLDNEQFFGPGTRLTVL.

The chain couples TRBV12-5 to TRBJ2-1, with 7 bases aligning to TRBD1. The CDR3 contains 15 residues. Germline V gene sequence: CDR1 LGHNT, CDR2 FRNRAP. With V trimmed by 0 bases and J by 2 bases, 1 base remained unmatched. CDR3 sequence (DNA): TGTGCTAGTGGTTTGGTGGGACAGCCCTACAATGAGCAGTTCTTC. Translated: CASGLVGQPYNEQFF.

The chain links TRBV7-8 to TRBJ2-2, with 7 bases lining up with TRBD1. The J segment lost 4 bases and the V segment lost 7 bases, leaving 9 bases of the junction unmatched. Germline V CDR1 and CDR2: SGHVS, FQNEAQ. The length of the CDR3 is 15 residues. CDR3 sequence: CASTDDRAGTGELFF. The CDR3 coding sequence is TGTGCCAGCACCGACGACAGGGCGGGCACCGGGGAGCTGTTTTTT.

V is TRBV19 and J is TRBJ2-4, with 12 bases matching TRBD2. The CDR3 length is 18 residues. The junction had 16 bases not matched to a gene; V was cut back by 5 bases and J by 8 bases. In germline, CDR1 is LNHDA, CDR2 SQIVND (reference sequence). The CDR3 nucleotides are TGTGCCAGTAGTCCCGGACTAGCGGGAAAGACTAGATCGGACATTCAGTACTTC. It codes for CASSPGLAGKTRSDIQYF.

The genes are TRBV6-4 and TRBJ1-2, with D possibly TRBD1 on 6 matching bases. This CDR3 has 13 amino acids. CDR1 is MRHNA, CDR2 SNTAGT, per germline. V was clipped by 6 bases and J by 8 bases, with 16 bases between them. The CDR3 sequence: CASSAQQGSGYTF. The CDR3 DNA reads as TGTGCCAGCAGCGCCCAACAGGGAAGCGGCTACACCTTC.

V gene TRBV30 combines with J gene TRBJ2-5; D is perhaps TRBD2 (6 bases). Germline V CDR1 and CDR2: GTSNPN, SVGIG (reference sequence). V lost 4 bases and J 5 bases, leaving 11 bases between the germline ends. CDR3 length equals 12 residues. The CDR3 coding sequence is TGTGCCTGGACTCGGAGGGAGGAGACCCAGTACTTC. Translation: CAWTRREETQYF.

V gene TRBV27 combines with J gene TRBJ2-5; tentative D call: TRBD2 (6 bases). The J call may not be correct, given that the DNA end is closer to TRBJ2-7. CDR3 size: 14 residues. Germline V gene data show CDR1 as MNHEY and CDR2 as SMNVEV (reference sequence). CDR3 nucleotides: TGTGCCAGCAACGCCGGGACTGCGGCCTACGAGCAGTACTTC. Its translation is CASNAGTAAYEQYF.

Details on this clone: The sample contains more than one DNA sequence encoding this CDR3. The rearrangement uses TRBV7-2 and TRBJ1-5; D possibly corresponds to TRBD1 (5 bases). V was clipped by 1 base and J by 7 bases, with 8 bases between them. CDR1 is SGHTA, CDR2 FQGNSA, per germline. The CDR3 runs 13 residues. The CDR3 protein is CASSLVEGQPQHF. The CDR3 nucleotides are TGTGCCAGCAGCTTAGTAGAGGGGCAGCCCCAGCATTTT.

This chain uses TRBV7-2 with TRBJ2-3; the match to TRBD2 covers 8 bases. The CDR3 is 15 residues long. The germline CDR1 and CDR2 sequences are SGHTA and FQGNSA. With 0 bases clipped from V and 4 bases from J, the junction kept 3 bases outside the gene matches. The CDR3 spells CASSLAAGVPDTQYF. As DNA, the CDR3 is TGTGCCAGCAGCTTAGCAGCGGGAGTGCCAGATACGCAGTATTTT.

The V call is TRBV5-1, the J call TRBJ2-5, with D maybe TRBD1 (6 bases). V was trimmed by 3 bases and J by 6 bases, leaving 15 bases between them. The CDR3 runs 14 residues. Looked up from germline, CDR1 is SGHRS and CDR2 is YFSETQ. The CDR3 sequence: CASSSGTSGQTQYF. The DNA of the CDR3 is TGCGCCAGCAGCTCCGGGACATCAGGGCAGACCCAGTACTTC.

The CDR3 sequence is CASSVSGMVTYEQYF. The DNA for the CDR3 is TGCGCCAGCAGCGTTAGCGGGATGGTCACCTACGAGCAGTACTTC. The gene calls are TRBV5-1 and TRBJ2-7, with 8 bases matching TRBD2. The CDR3 covers 15 residues. V shed 4 bases, J shed 2 bases, and the junction held 8 bases outside the gene matches. In germline, CDR1 is SGHRS, CDR2 YFSETQ.

CDR3 DNA: TGCGCCAGCACCCCCGGGGGGAAGAACACCGGGGAGCTGTTTTTT. This gives the protein CASTPGGKNTGELFF. The chain has TRBV5-1 and TRBJ2-2; 7 bases fit TRBD2. CDR1 and CDR2 (germline): SGHRS, YFSETQ. J lost 1 base, V lost 6 bases, and 6 bases had no gene match. This CDR3 is 15 amino acids long.

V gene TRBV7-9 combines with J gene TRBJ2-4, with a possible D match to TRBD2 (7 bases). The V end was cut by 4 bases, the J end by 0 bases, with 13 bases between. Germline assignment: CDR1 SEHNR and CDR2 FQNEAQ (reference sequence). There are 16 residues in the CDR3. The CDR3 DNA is TGTGCCAGCAGCTCCGAGGGGGGGATAGCCAAAAACATTCAGTACTTC. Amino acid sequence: CASSSEGGIAKNIQYF. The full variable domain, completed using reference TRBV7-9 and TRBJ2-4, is DTGVSQNPRHKITKRGQNVTFRCDPISEHNRLYWYRQTLGQGPEFLTYFQNEAQLEKSRLLSDRFSAERPKGSFSTLEIQRTEQGDSAMYLCASSSEGGIAKNIQYFGAGTRLSVL.

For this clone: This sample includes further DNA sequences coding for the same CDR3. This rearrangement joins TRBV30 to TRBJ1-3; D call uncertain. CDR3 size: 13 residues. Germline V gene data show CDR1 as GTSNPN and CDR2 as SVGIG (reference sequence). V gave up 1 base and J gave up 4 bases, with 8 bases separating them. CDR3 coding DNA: TGTGCCTGGAGTGGAGGCTCAGGAAACACCATATATTTT. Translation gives CAWSGGSGNTIYF.

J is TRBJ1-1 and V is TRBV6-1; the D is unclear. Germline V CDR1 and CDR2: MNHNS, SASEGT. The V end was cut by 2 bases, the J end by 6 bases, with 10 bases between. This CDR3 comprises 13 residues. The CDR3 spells CASSEWPTSEAFF. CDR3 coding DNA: TGTGCCAGCAGTGAATGGCCCACTTCTGAAGCTTTCTTT.

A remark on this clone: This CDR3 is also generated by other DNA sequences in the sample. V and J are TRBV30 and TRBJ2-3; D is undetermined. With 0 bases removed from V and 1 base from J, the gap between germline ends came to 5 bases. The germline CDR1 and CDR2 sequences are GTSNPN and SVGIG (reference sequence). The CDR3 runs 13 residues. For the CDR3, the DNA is TGTGCCTGGAGTGTACTCGGCACAGATACGCAGTATTTT. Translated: CAWSVLGTDTQYF.